This paragraph reports one T cell receptor beta chain. Germline lookup yields CDR1 SNHLY and CDR2 FYNNEI. V lost 7 bases and J 3 bases, leaving 11 bases between the germline ends. This CDR3 spans 13 amino acids. This sample is drawn from a study of blood T cell repertoires in COVID-19. In the study overall: Some COVID-19 samples were acute and others convalescent; all came from the United States, Italy and Spain. From T cells, B-cell-depleted T cells, or PBMCs came the material, which was cDNA or gDNA.

TCRdb keeps only in-frame clones here, not all; method: immunoSEQ multiplex PCR. The data show about 270,000 clones, 86% seen once. The specimen sequenced was peripheral blood. The receptor was derived from a man aged 35-49 years who had recovered from COVID-19. The rearrangement links TRBV2 to TRBJ2-3; D is unclear. The CDR3 nucleotides are TGTGCCAGCAATCGAGCAACGACAGATACGCAGTATTTT. Protein sequence: CASNRATTDTQYF.